These 23 T cell receptor beta chains were sequenced from one sample in a study of blood T cell repertoires in COVID-19 (TCRdb year 2020). Library generation was performed with the immunoSEQ multiplex PCR assay. The source is immuneACCESS, and TCRdb retained only in-frame sequences with V and J called. Part of the clones is not carried over; for the studies checked, unresolved V genes explain less than half of this, and the remainder is unexplained. The sample table contains approximately 170,000 clones; only one count was recorded for about four fifths of them. The ten most abundant clones make up roughly a tenth of the sample. Sequencing used peripheral blood. These receptors were collected from an elderly woman with active or convalescent COVID-19.

CDR3 nucleotides: TGTGCCACCAGTGGGGGGGGTAACCCTCGGTCTGGCTACACCTTC. As protein: CATSGGGNPRSGYTF. The chain links TRBV24-1 to TRBJ1-2; possible D gene TRBD1, 5 bases. Per the germline V gene, CDR1 is KGHDR and CDR2 is SFDVKD. V lost 5 bases and J 7 bases, leaving 19 bases between the germline ends. This CDR3 has 15 residues.

The rearrangement joins TRBV19 to TRBJ1-1, with a tentative D call TRBD1 (5 bases). This CDR3 is built from 15 residues. Germline V CDR1 and CDR2: LNHDA, SQIVND (reference sequence). The V end was cut by 0 bases, the J end by 3 bases, with 11 bases between. DNA for the CDR3: TGTGCCAGTAGTATAGATCGCGACAGTTACACTGAAGCTTTCTTT. It translates to CASSIDRDSYTEAFF. The complete variable domain, with remaining parts taken from reference TRBV19 and TRBJ1-1, reads DGGITQSPKYLFRKEGQNVTLSCEQNLNHDAMYWYRQDPGQGLRLIYYSQIVNDFQKGDIAEGYSVSREKKESFPLTVTSAQKNPTAFYLCASSIDRDSYTEAFFGQGTRLTVV.

This chain links TRBV5-4 with TRBJ2-7; 13 bases are shared with TRBD2. Per the germline V gene, CDR1 is SGHNT and CDR2 is YYREEE (reference sequence). There are 15 residues in the CDR3. The V segment lost 4 bases and the J segment 4 bases; nucleotides outside the gene matches: 5. For the CDR3, the DNA is TGTGCCAGCAGCCAGACTAGCGGGAGGTCGTACGAGCAGTACTTC. Residues: CASSQTSGRSYEQYF.

The chain recombines TRBV5-1 with TRBJ1-3, with a possible D match to TRBD1 (6 bases). The germline V gene has CDR1 SGHRS and CDR2 YFSETQ. The CDR3 extends over 16 amino acids. V was trimmed by 0 bases and J by 4 bases, leaving 14 bases between them. The CDR3 DNA reads TGCGCCAGCAGCTTGGACCCGGGGACAAGAGGAAACACCATATATTTT. Translating it yields CASSLDPGTRGNTIYF.

This clone was seen only once. The chain carries TRBV6-1 and TRBJ1-2, with D tentatively TRBD1 (5 bases). This CDR3 is 14 amino acids long. V was cut by 2 bases and J by 4 bases, with 11 bases left in between. Germline V gene sequence: CDR1 MNHNS, CDR2 SASEGT. The CDR3 DNA reads as TGTGCCAGCAGTGAAAGGGGCTCATCCTATGGCTACACCTTC. Residues: CASSERGSSYGYTF.

This chain uses TRBV5-4 with TRBJ2-5; the match to TRBD2 covers 8 bases. The V gene's germline CDR1 is SGHNT and CDR2 YYREEE (reference sequence). The junction had 13 bases not matched to a gene; V was cut back by 0 bases and J by 6 bases. This CDR3 has 17 residues. The CDR3 loop reads CASSLEGLAGSRQTQYF. In DNA form, the CDR3 reads TGTGCCAGCAGCTTGGAGGGCCTAGCGGGCAGTAGGCAGACCCAGTACTTC.

The chain joins TRBV6-5 to TRBJ1-1; D unclear. This CDR3 is 15 amino acids long. CDR1 and CDR2 from the germline V gene are MNHEY and SVGAGI. The ends were cut back, 0 bases at V and 5 bases at J, with 13 bases in the middle. CDR3 residues: CASSYSTWRLTEAFF. The CDR3, as DNA: TGTGCCAGCAGTTACTCGACCTGGAGGTTGACTGAAGCTTTCTTT.

V usage is TRBV11-2 and J usage is TRBJ1-5; no clear D. Germline assignment: CDR1 SGHAT and CDR2 FQNNGV. V gave up 0 bases and J gave up 11 bases, with 14 bases separating them. This CDR3 has 14 amino acids. DNA of the CDR3: TGTGCCAGCAGCTTAGACGGCAGGTCATTGTCCCAGCATTTT. Residues: CASSLDGRSLSQHF.

The chain has TRBV9 and TRBJ2-1, with 7 positions matching TRBD1. V lost 4 bases and J lost 9; bases outside the gene matches: 10. CDR3 size: 14 residues. Germline V lookup: CDR1 SGDLS, CDR2 YYNGEE. The CDR3 is CASSPLTGFVEQFF. CDR3 DNA: TGTGCCAGCAGCCCTTTGACAGGGTTCGTTGAGCAGTTCTTC.

The chain is built from TRBV2 and TRBJ1-1; D is unclear. The germline CDR1 and CDR2 sequences are SNHLY and FYNNEI. The germline V and J ends were trimmed by 6 bases and 0 bases, with 11 bases remaining between them. The CDR3 spans 14 residues. CDR3: CASSARELNTEAFF. CDR3 coding DNA: TGTGCCAGCAGCGCCCGGGAACTGAACACTGAAGCTTTCTTT.

This clone was seen a single time. This chain uses TRBV5-4 with TRBJ2-3; perhaps TRBD1 as D (6 bases). The CDR3 contains 16 residues. Germline V gene data show CDR1 as SGHNT and CDR2 as YYREEE (reference sequence). Trimming took 0 bases from V and 3 from J, leaving 14 bases between them. The CDR3 DNA sequence: TGTGCCAGCAGCTTGGATCTGGGGGCGGCGACAGATACGCAGTATTTT. Its translation is CASSLDLGAATDTQYF.

The rearrangement uses TRBV5-1 and TRBJ2-4; D is undetermined. The germline V gene has CDR1 SGHRS and CDR2 YFSETQ. V was pared by 0 bases and J by 1 base, with 14 bases between. CDR3 size: 17 residues. The CDR3 sequence is CASSLERGELAKNIQYF. For the CDR3, the DNA is TGCGCCAGCAGCTTGGAGCGTGGCGAGCTGGCCAAAAACATTCAGTACTTC.

The chain carries TRBV9 and TRBJ2-3; D not resolved. The germline V and J ends were trimmed by 4 bases and 3 bases, with 12 bases remaining between them. CDR3 length equals 14 residues. Germline-derived CDR1 and CDR2 are SGDLS and YYNGEE. The CDR3: CASSLRSRTDTQYF. CDR3 coding DNA: TGTGCCAGCAGCCTACGTAGTCGGACAGATACGCAGTATTTT.

The rearrangement links TRBV15 to TRBJ2-1; D gene uncertain. V was shortened by 0 bases and J by 6 bases, with 3 bases between the two germline ends. The germline V gene has CDR1 LNHNV and CDR2 YYDKDF (reference sequence). This CDR3 is 12 amino acids long. The CDR3 loop reads CATSRESNEQFF. CDR3 in DNA: TGTGCCACCAGCAGAGAGAGCAATGAGCAGTTCTTC.

The chain combines TRBV10-3 with TRBJ1-1; a weak D match, TRBD1 (6 bases). Between the trimmed V and J ends, which lost 0 bases and 1 base, there was a span of 15 bases. In germline, CDR1 is ENHRY, CDR2 SYGVKD. The CDR3 consists of 17 residues. The CDR3 loop is CAISESIRGTTNTEAFF. The DNA for the CDR3 is TGTGCCATCAGTGAGTCGATTAGGGGGACAACGAACACTGAAGCTTTCTTT.

The table lists this clone with a few counts. The rearrangement joins TRBV28 to TRBJ2-2; D uncertain. This CDR3 comprises 12 residues. Germline CDR1 MDHEN, CDR2 SYDVKM. V lost 2 bases, J lost 7 bases, and 5 bases lay in between. The CDR3: CASSLGGGELFF. The CDR3 DNA reads as TGTGCCAGCAGTTTAGGCGGCGGGGAGCTGTTTTTT.

The chain recombines TRBV19 with TRBJ1-5; TRBD1 aligns across 12 bases. Germline CDR1 reads LNHDA; CDR2 reads SQIVND (reference sequence). The ends lost 5 bases at V and 2 bases at J; junction bases unmatched: 4. The CDR3 runs 16 residues. CDR3 DNA sequence: TGTGCCAGTAGTCGGGACAGGGGGCCGCGCAATCAGCCCCAGCATTTT. This gives the protein CASSRDRGPRNQPQHF.

This clone was counted a single time. This chain links TRBV28 with TRBJ1-1; TRBD1 aligns across 10 bases. This CDR3 is 17 amino acids long. Per the germline V gene, CDR1 is MDHEN and CDR2 is SYDVKM. The junction had 18 bases not matched to a gene; V was cut back by 9 bases and J by 5 bases. The CDR3 here is CASTAGTGAVGGTEAFF. The CDR3 nucleotides read TGTGCCAGTACAGCCGGGACAGGGGCTGTTGGAGGGACTGAAGCTTTCTTT.

The chain uses TRBV28 and TRBJ1-5; D remains ambiguous. Trimming pared 5 bases from V and 4 bases from J, leaving 18 bases between. Germline V lookup: CDR1 MDHEN, CDR2 SYDVKM. The CDR3 totals 16 residues. The CDR3 DNA reads as TGTGCCAGCAGTACCCCCTCGGTGTTGTGGAATCAGCCCCAGCATTTT. Its translation: CASSTPSVLWNQPQHF.

The chain uses TRBV11-2 and TRBJ2-2; perhaps TRBD2 as D (5 bases). This CDR3 spans 16 amino acids. V gave up 5 bases and J gave up 2 bases, with 15 bases separating them. From germline, CDR1 is SGHAT and CDR2 FQNNGV. The CDR3 bases are TGTGCCAGCAGCCCCTTGGAGGTCTTTAACACCGGGGAGCTGTTTTTT. Amino acid sequence: CASSPLEVFNTGELFF.

This rearrangement joins TRBV5-1 to TRBJ2-7; the D gene is possibly TRBD2 (5 bases). The V gene lost 5 bases and the J gene lost 2 bases, with 11 bases spanning the gap. Per germline, CDR1 SGHRS and CDR2 YFSETQ. CDR3 size: 13 residues. The CDR3 protein is CASSVAGTYEQYF. CDR3 DNA sequence: TGCGCCAGCAGTGTCGCCGGGACCTACGAGCAGTACTTC.

The gene calls are TRBV11-2 and TRBJ2-1; D is possibly TRBD2 (6 bases). V lost 5 bases and J 0 bases, leaving 17 bases between the germline ends. This CDR3 comprises 17 residues. Germline V gene sequence: CDR1 SGHAT, CDR2 FQNNGV. CDR3 bases: TGTGCCAGCAGCCCAACCCTTGACGGGAGCTCCTACAATGAGCAGTTCTTC. Translation: CASSPTLDGSSYNEQFF.

This clone appeared a single time. The rearrangement uses TRBV3-1 (or the pseudogene TRBV3-2) and TRBJ2-2; 7 bases map to TRBD2. Trimming took 6 bases from V and 8 from J; bases not matched to a gene: 9. The CDR3 covers 14 residues. CDR1 is LGHDT, CDR2 YNNKEL, per germline (reference sequence). This CDR3 is CASRSRGEKGELFF. The CDR3 coding sequence is TGTGCCAGCAGGTCTCGGGGGGAGAAAGGGGAGCTGTTTTTT.